What follows describes a single T cell receptor beta chain. Produced via immunoSEQ multiplex PCR; TCRdb's table is partial and in-frame only. The sample records 55,000 to 90,000 clones, 84% being singletons. These data come from a study of blood T cell repertoires in COVID-19. Study-wide context: T cells, B-cell-depleted T cells, or PBMCs provided the cDNA or gDNA that served as material.

The CDR3 totals 15 residues. Looked up from germline, CDR1 is SGHRS and CDR2 is YFSETQ. Unmatched junction bases numbered 7, after V lost 4 bases and J lost 4 bases. Sample: peripheral blood. The receptor's source is a woman in her sixties or seventies with acute or convalescent COVID-19. The J gene is TRBJ1-2, the V gene TRBV5-1; 10 bases line up with TRBD1. The CDR3 spells CASSVGTGEAYGYTF. The DNA of the CDR3 is TGCGCCAGCAGCGTCGGGACAGGGGAGGCCTATGGCTACACCTTC.